The 26 T cell receptor beta chains below come from one sample, sequenced in a study of T cells in Graves' hyperthyroidism and ophthalmopathy. TCR beta CDR3 region amplification was performed from RNA transcripts. The HTBI set primed first-round TCR CDR3 RT-PCR. TCRdb re-called the multiplex PCR reads through MiXCR, storing one row per CDR3 protein. The sample lists hundreds of thousands of distinct CDR3 sequences, roughly 15% occurring once. The sample was blood. Receptors originate from a man younger than 35 with Graves' ophthalmopathy.

This clonotype was observed a handful of times. This chain uses TRBV7-9 with TRBJ1-1; 7 bases match TRBD1. Per germline, CDR1 SEHNR and CDR2 FQNEAQ (reference sequence). V gave up 3 bases and J gave up 2 bases; unmatched junction bases: 6. The CDR3 runs to 15 residues. CDR3 sequence reads: CASSFRDRANTEAFF. For the CDR3, the DNA is TGTGCCAGCAGCTTCCGAGACAGGGCTAACACTGAAGCTTTCTTT.

This clonotype was seen repeatedly, ten times or more. The chain couples TRBV7-9 to TRBJ2-7; 12 positions match TRBD2. Germline CDR1 and CDR2: SEHNR and FQNEAQ (reference sequence). V gave up 5 bases and J gave up 0 bases; unmatched junction bases: 2. The CDR3 sequence is 15 residues long. CDR3 bases: TGTGCCAGCAGCGCGACTAGCGGGGGCTCCTACGAGCAGTACTTC. Translating gives CASSATSGGSYEQYF.

The sample holds many counts of this clonotype. This chain uses TRBV2 with TRBJ1-1; maybe TRBD1 (5 bases). V was pared by 3 bases and J by 0 bases, with 11 bases between. Germline-derived CDR1 and CDR2 are SNHLY and FYNNEI. CDR3 length: 15 residues. CDR3 amino acids: CASSDRQLMNTEAFF. DNA of the CDR3: TGTGCCAGCAGTGACCGACAGCTTATGAACACTGAAGCTTTCTTT.

The sample holds a few counts of this clonotype. The genes are TRBV4-1 and TRBJ2-7, with 8 bases identical to TRBD2. The CDR3 consists of 17 residues. CDR1 MGHRA and CDR2 YSYEKL come from the germline V gene. Unmatched junction bases numbered 8, after V lost 0 bases and J lost 1 base. CDR3 bases: TGCGCCAGCAGCCAAGATTGGGGTAGCGGGGAATCCTACGAGCAGTACTTC. This codes for CASSQDWGSGESYEQYF.

This clonotype has a count of ten or more. The chain combines TRBV9 with TRBJ2-1; 8 bases are a match to TRBD1. Germline CDR1 is SGDLS and CDR2 is YYNGEE. CDR3 length equals 14 residues. Trimming at V came to 4 bases and at J to 8 bases, leaving 8 bases not matched to a gene. The CDR3 region is CASSPNDRGYEQFF. In nucleotides, the CDR3 is TGTGCCAGCAGCCCGAACGACAGGGGCTATGAGCAGTTCTTC.

This clonotype was seen many times. The chain employs TRBV6-2 or TRBV6-3 and TRBJ1-5; TRBD1 matches at 10 bases. The CDR3 covers 21 residues. Germline CDR1 and CDR2: MNHEY and SVGEGT. J lost 2 bases, V lost 6 bases, and 22 bases had no gene match. For the CDR3, the DNA is TGTGCCAGCAGACTGGGGACAGGGGCCAGCATATTGATGGGGGGCAATCAGCCCCAGCATTTT. Its protein product is CASRLGTGASILMGGNQPQHF.

This clonotype was found many times. CDR3 nucleotide sequence: TGTGCCAGCTCATCAGCGGGGGGGCCCTATGAGCAGTTCTTC. This codes for CASSSAGGPYEQFF. This chain links TRBV18 with TRBJ2-1; TRBD2 agrees at 10 bases. Per the germline V gene, CDR1 is KGHSH and CDR2 is LQKENI. The J segment lost 8 bases and the V segment lost 5 bases, leaving 6 bases of the junction unmatched. The CDR3 consists of 14 residues. Full variable domain (rest looked up from reference TRBV18 and TRBJ2-1): NAGVMQNPRHLVRRRGQEARLRCSPMKGHSHVYWYRQLPEEGLKFMVYLQKENIIDESGMPKERFSAEFPKEGPSILRIQQVVRGDSAAYFCASSSAGGPYEQFFGPGTRLTVL.

This clonotype was counted many times. The V gene is TRBV7-8, the J gene TRBJ2-7, with TRBD1 matching 11 bases. The CDR3 loop spans 15 amino acids. Germline values: CDR1 SGHVS, CDR2 FQNEAQ. The V and J ends lost 3 bases and 5 bases, in that order; junction bases with no gene match: 6. In nucleotides, the CDR3 is TGTGCCAGCAGCTTGCAGGGGACAGGGGGAGACGAGCAGTACTTC. Its translation is CASSLQGTGGDEQYF.

This clonotype was observed a handful of times. The rearrangement links TRBV5-1 to TRBJ2-7; TRBD2 agrees at 8 bases. Germline loops: CDR1 SGHRS, CDR2 YFSETQ. V shed 1 base and J 3 bases; nucleotides not matched to a gene: 6. This CDR3 contains 15 residues. The CDR3 is CASSLTGGGGYEQYF. The CDR3 DNA reads as TGCGCCAGCAGCTTGACGGGGGGGGGTGGCTACGAGCAGTACTTC. The whole variable domain, remainder taken from reference TRBV5-1 and TRBJ2-7, is KAGVTQTPRYLIKTRGQQVTLSCSPISGHRSVSWYQQTPGQGLQFLFEYFSETQRNKGNFPGRFSGRQFSNSRSEMNVSTLELGDSALYLCASSLTGGGGYEQYFGPGTRLTVT.

This clonotype has ten or more counts. The chain uses TRBV11-2 and TRBJ2-7; D ambiguous. Trimming pared 0 bases from V and 5 bases from J, leaving 11 bases between. Germline CDR1 reads SGHAT; CDR2 reads FQNNGV. This CDR3 contains 14 residues. In DNA form, the CDR3 reads TGTGCCAGCAGCTTAGAAGTGGGGTTCCACGAGCAGTACTTC. Amino acid sequence: CASSLEVGFHEQYF.

This CDR3 is CASSVGLAGGEKQFF. DNA of the CDR3: TGTGCCAGCAGCGTAGGACTAGCGGGAGGGGAGAAGCAGTTCTTC. J is TRBJ2-1 and V is TRBV9, with 14 bases aligning to TRBD2. Germline assignment: CDR1 SGDLS and CDR2 YYNGEE. The trim removed 0 bases at V and 11 bases at J, leaving 4 bases unmatched. The CDR3 runs to 15 residues.

This clonotype was observed at least ten times. The rearrangement uses TRBV3-1 and TRBJ2-3, with 16 nucleotides matching TRBD2. Unmatched junction bases numbered 8, after V lost 2 bases and J lost 3 bases. The CDR3 contains 19 residues. The germline CDR1 and CDR2 sequences are LGHDT and YNNKEL (reference sequence). In nucleotides, the CDR3 is TGTGCCAGCAGCCAAACCGGGACTAGCGGGGGGGCCGGTACAGATACGCAGTATTTT. Its translation is CASSQTGTSGGAGTDTQYF.

Many counts were recorded for this clonotype. The rearrangement joins TRBV7-9 to TRBJ1-3; no clear D. The length of the CDR3 is 13 residues. With 2 bases removed from V and 4 bases from J, the gap between germline ends came to 6 bases. Germline V gene data show CDR1 as SEHNR and CDR2 as FQNEAQ (reference sequence). The CDR3 DNA is TGTGCCAGCAGCTTAATCTGGGGAAACACCATATATTTT. Amino acid sequence: CASSLIWGNTIYF.

This sequence joins TRBV6-1 and TRBJ2-7; D may be TRBD2 (6 bases). Germline CDR1 reads MNHNS; CDR2 reads SASEGT. The CDR3 extends over 15 amino acids. V was trimmed by 4 bases and J by 2 bases, leaving 15 bases between them. The CDR3 bases are TGTGCCAGCAGTGTCCGCCCAGGAGGGGCCTACGAGCAGTACTTC. Translated, it gives CASSVRPGGAYEQYF.

The sample holds a few counts of this clonotype. V is TRBV20-1 and J is TRBJ2-3; 9 bases agree with TRBD2. CDR3 size: 17 residues. Looked up from germline, CDR1 is DFQATT and CDR2 is SNEGSKA (reference sequence). Losses at the gene ends were 2 bases for V and 0 bases for J; bases not matched to a gene: 9. The CDR3 protein is CSARRVAGVLSTDTQYF. CDR3 DNA: TGCAGTGCTAGACGGGTAGCGGGGGTGCTTAGCACAGATACGCAGTATTTT.

This clonotype was counted many times. The chain joins TRBV7-9 to TRBJ2-3, with D unclear. V was shortened by 0 bases and J by 6 bases, with 7 bases between the two germline ends. This CDR3 comprises 13 residues. Germline V gene lookup returns CDR1 SEHNR and CDR2 FQNEAQ (reference sequence). The CDR3 DNA sequence: TGTGCCAGCAGCTTAGCGCTAGGGGATACGCAGTATTTT. Translated, it gives CASSLALGDTQYF.

The chain has TRBV6-5 and TRBJ1-4; D not resolved. The CDR3 consists of 15 residues. Germline CDR1 MNHEY, CDR2 SVGAGI. V was clipped by 2 bases and J by 5 bases, with 12 bases between them. The CDR3 sequence is CASSYLSPPNEKLFF. The CDR3 region has the DNA TGTGCCAGCAGTTACCTCTCCCCCCCGAATGAAAAACTGTTTTTT.

This clonotype was counted at least ten times. The DNA of the CDR3 is TGTGCCAGCAGCTTAGGGGGGGGGTGGAACACTGAAGCTTTCTTT. Protein sequence: CASSLGGGWNTEAFF. J is TRBJ1-1 and V is TRBV7-2; a weak D match, TRBD1 (5 bases). V lost 1 base to trimming and J lost 1 base, with 10 bases between them. This CDR3 is built from 15 residues. The germline V gene has CDR1 SGHTA and CDR2 FQGNSA.

This clonotype was detected only a few times. The chain couples TRBV6-1 to TRBJ2-5; D gene unclear. CDR1 is MNHNS, CDR2 SASEGT, per germline. The CDR3 sequence is 15 residues long. V shed 2 bases and J shed 2 bases, with 12 bases lying between them. The CDR3 region is CASSETAGSQETQYF. The CDR3 DNA sequence: TGTGCCAGCAGTGAAACGGCAGGATCACAAGAGACCCAGTACTTC.

The chain links TRBV27 to TRBJ2-5, with D tentatively TRBD1 (5 bases). The CDR3 has 15 amino acids. Deletions cut 2 bases from V and 2 bases from J, with 12 bases between. Germline CDR1 is MNHEY and CDR2 is SMNVEV (reference sequence). As DNA, the CDR3 is TGTGCCAGCAGTTTAGGGGCTAGGTCTCAAGAGACCCAGTACTTC. Translating it yields CASSLGARSQETQYF.

Many counts were recorded for this clonotype. The V and J genes are TRBV20-1 and TRBJ1-1; no clear D. Trimming left V 3 bases short and J 5 bases short, with 13 bases between. Germline CDR1 and CDR2: DFQATT and SNEGSKA (reference sequence). CDR3 length: 13 amino acids. The CDR3 nucleotides are TGCAGTGCTAGGCCTCTATTAGGGACTGAAGCTTTCTTT. As protein: CSARPLLGTEAFF.

The table lists this clonotype with many counts. The V call is TRBV20-1, the J call TRBJ2-2, with a weak D call TRBD2 (7 bases). Germline values: CDR1 DFQATT, CDR2 SNEGSKA (reference sequence). The CDR3 is made up of 16 amino acids. Trimming pared 3 bases from V and 5 bases from J, leaving 19 bases between. The chain's CDR3 is CSARRGAGEGTGELFF. CDR3 bases: TGCAGTGCTAGGAGGGGGGCGGGAGAGGGAACCGGGGAGCTGTTTTTT.

This clonotype appeared many times. The rearrangement joins TRBV12-3 or TRBV12-4 to TRBJ1-4; 8 nucleotides agree with TRBD1. There are 15 residues in the CDR3. Losses at the gene ends were 5 bases for V and 6 bases for J; bases not matched to a gene: 8. Written as DNA, the CDR3 is TGTGCCAGCAGTCCCGACAGGGGAGGTCATGAAAAACTGTTTTTT. Protein: CASSPDRGGHEKLFF.

The chain employs TRBV4-1 and TRBJ2-1; TRBD2 might be the D (5 bases). Germline V gene data show CDR1 as MGHRA and CDR2 as YSYEKL. The CDR3 spans 14 residues. V gave up 0 bases and J gave up 3 bases, with 6 bases separating them. The chain's CDR3 is CASSQDRGYNEQFF. As DNA, the CDR3 is TGCGCCAGCAGCCAAGATCGGGGCTACAATGAGCAGTTCTTC.

There are many counts of this clonotype. This chain joins TRBV29-1 and TRBJ2-7; 10 bases fit TRBD2. With V trimmed by 2 bases and J by 2 bases, 0 bases remained unmatched. The V gene's germline CDR1 is SQVTM and CDR2 ANQGSEA. The CDR3 length is 13 residues. CDR3 coding DNA: TGCAGCGTTGAAAGCGGGAGGGCCTACGAGCAGTACTTC. Encoded protein: CSVESGRAYEQYF.

This clonotype was seen a few times. The CDR3 coding sequence is TGTGCCTGGACTCGGGACGGCTTGAACACTGAAGCTTTCTTT. This codes for CAWTRDGLNTEAFF. The V call is TRBV30, the J call TRBJ1-1; TRBD1 might be the D (5 bases). Trimming shortened V by 4 bases and J by 0 bases, and 12 bases separated the two germline ends. The germline V gene encodes CDR1 GTSNPN and CDR2 SVGIG (reference sequence). The CDR3 loop spans 14 amino acids. Full variable domain (missing parts from reference TRBV30 and TRBJ1-1): SQTIHQWPATLVQPVGSPLSLECTVEGTSNPNLYWYRQAAGRGLQLLFYSVGIGQISSEVPQNLSASRPQDRQFILSSKKLLLSDSGFYLCAWTRDGLNTEAFFGQGTRLTVV.